The 29 T cell receptor beta chains given below trace back to one sample, sequenced in a study of T cells in pancreatic ductal adenocarcinoma. The table came from immunoSEQ multiplex PCR; TCRdb's copy has only in-frame clones and leaves some out. The top ten hold 16% of the sample, which has around 15,000 clones, 90% to 95% seen once. Selected pancreatic ductal adenocarcinoma patients had undergone surgery without neoadjuvant therapy. The sample was PBMCs. All receptors come from a human donor with pancreatic ductal adenocarcinoma.

About this clone itself: An end of the junction differs from the germline gene, which may be a read error. The V and J genes are TRBV5-5 and TRBJ1-1, with a possible D match to TRBD1 (6 bases). CDR1 SGHKS and CDR2 YYEKEE come from the germline V gene (reference sequence). There are 12 residues in the CDR3. The CDR3, as DNA: TGTGCCAGCAGCACAGGGAACTCTGAAGCTTTCTTT. It is translated as CASSTGNSEAFF.

The rearrangement uses TRBV5-5 and TRBJ2-2, with unresolved D. Trimming stripped 1 base from V and 0 bases from J, with 10 bases between. This CDR3 comprises 16 residues. Germline loops: CDR1 SGHKS, CDR2 YYEKEE (reference sequence). The CDR3 bases are TGTGCCAGCAGCTTGTACCCAGAGACGAACACCGGGGAGCTGTTTTTT. This sequence encodes CASSLYPETNTGELFF.

V gene TRBV18 combines with J gene TRBJ2-4; 10 bases map to TRBD2. The V and J ends lost 2 bases and 0 bases, in that order; junction bases with no gene match: 7. The CDR3 totals 18 residues. Per the germline V gene, CDR1 is KGHSH and CDR2 is LQKENI. The CDR3 nucleotides are TGTGCCAGCTCACCAGGACTACTAGCGGGAAAAGCCAAAAACATTCAGTACTTC. Protein: CASSPGLLAGKAKNIQYF.

The V call is TRBV7-9, the J call TRBJ2-1; TRBD1 matches 8 bases. V was pared by 0 bases and J by 0 bases, with 10 bases of the junction left unmatched. This CDR3 region has 19 residues. Germline V gene data show CDR1 as SEHNR and CDR2 as FQNEAQ (reference sequence). The chain's CDR3 is CASSLAYRGAQSSYNEQFF. The CDR3 bases are TGTGCCAGCAGCTTAGCTTACAGGGGGGCCCAAAGCTCCTACAATGAGCAGTTCTTC.

The chain carries TRBV9 and TRBJ2-7, with D maybe TRBD2 (5 bases). Per germline, CDR1 SGDLS and CDR2 YYNGEE. The CDR3 is made up of 15 amino acids. With 0 bases removed from V and 3 bases from J, the gap between germline ends came to 13 bases. In DNA, the CDR3 is TGTGCCAGCAGCGTAGCTGGAGGATATCTCTACGAGCAGTACTTC. This translates into CASSVAGGYLYEQYF.

In its sample, this clone was seen once. This chain connects TRBV7-2 to TRBJ1-2; D gene ambiguous. This CDR3 is 13 amino acids long. Germline CDR1 SGHTA, CDR2 FQGNSA. With 1 base removed from V and 7 bases from J, the gap between germline ends came to 10 bases. CDR3 DNA: TGTGCCAGCAGCTTAGGCGACGGAATTGGCTACACCTTC. It is translated as CASSLGDGIGYTF.

The V gene is TRBV5-4, the J gene TRBJ1-2; TRBD1 matches at 7 bases. Germline V gene lookup returns CDR1 SGHNT and CDR2 YYREEE (reference sequence). V lost 5 bases to trimming and J lost 0 bases; unmatched junction nucleotides: 10. This CDR3 spans 16 amino acids. Here the CDR3 reads CASSSWGTEPNYGYTF. The CDR3 coding sequence is TGTGCCAGCAGTTCATGGGGGACAGAACCTAACTATGGCTACACCTTC. The variable domain in full, with the rest retrieved from reference TRBV5-4 and TRBJ1-2, is ETGVTQSPTHLIKTRGQQVTLRCSSQSGHNTVSWYQQALGQGPQFIFQYYREEENGRGNFPPRFSGLQFPNYSSELNVNALELDDSALYLCASSSWGTEPNYGYTFGSGTRLTVV.

The chain uses TRBV15 and TRBJ1-2; 12 nucleotides line up with TRBD1. Losses at the gene ends were 1 base for V and 4 bases for J; bases not matched to a gene: 4. Germline loops: CDR1 LNHNV, CDR2 YYDKDF (reference sequence). The length of the CDR3 is 16 residues. CDR3 residues: CATSRVGTGGGYGYTF. In nucleotides, the CDR3 is TGTGCCACCAGCAGAGTCGGGACAGGGGGCGGCTATGGCTACACCTTC.

The chain has TRBV6-1 and TRBJ1-1; D may be TRBD1 (6 bases). Per the germline V gene, CDR1 is MNHNS and CDR2 is SASEGT. This CDR3 is 13 amino acids long. V lost 4 bases and J 5 bases, leaving 11 bases between the germline ends. CDR3 residues: CASSVNRVTEAFF. CDR3 DNA: TGTGCCAGCAGTGTGAACAGGGTAACTGAAGCTTTCTTT.

In its sample, this clone was seen once. This chain joins TRBV6-5 and TRBJ2-7, with a possible D match to TRBD1 (5 bases). Trimming removed 2 bases from V and 1 base from J, with 12 bases in between. CDR1 and CDR2 from the germline V gene are MNHEY and SVGAGI. The CDR3 contains 15 residues. The chain's CDR3 is CASSYPGRASYEQYF. CDR3 DNA: TGTGCCAGCAGTTACCCCGGCAGGGCGTCCTACGAGCAGTACTTC.

This clone was counted only a few times. The genes are TRBV10-2 and TRBJ2-7, with 9 bases identical to TRBD1. Germline values: CDR1 WSHSY, CDR2 SAAADI. V gave up 2 bases and J gave up 5 bases; unmatched junction bases: 7. The CDR3 is 15 amino acids. Written as DNA, the CDR3 is TGCGCCAGCAGTGAGCCCTTGGGACAGGGAGACGAGCAGTACTTC. Its translation is CASSEPLGQGDEQYF.

The chain is built from TRBV7-9 and TRBJ2-7; 12 bases line up with TRBD2. V lost 1 base, J lost 1 base, and 5 bases stayed unmatched. CDR1 and CDR2 from the germline V gene are SEHNR and FQNEAQ (reference sequence). The CDR3 totals 17 residues. CDR3 region: CASSLVTSGSFSYEQYF. In nucleotides, the CDR3 is TGTGCCAGCAGCTTAGTGACTAGCGGGAGTTTTTCCTACGAGCAGTACTTC. Together with reference TRBV7-9 and TRBJ2-7, the CDR3 gives the full variable domain: DTGVSQNPRHKITKRGQNVTFRCDPISEHNRLYWYRQTLGQGPEFLTYFQNEAQLEKSRLLSDRFSAERPKGSFSTLEIQRTEQGDSAMYLCASSLVTSGSFSYEQYFGPGTRLTVT.

V and J are TRBV7-2 and TRBJ1-5; possible D gene TRBD1, 6 bases. The germline V gene encodes CDR1 SGHTA and CDR2 FQGNSA. This CDR3 region has 12 residues. Trimming took 5 bases from V and 10 from J, leaving 12 bases between them. In DNA form, the CDR3 reads TGTGCCAGCAGCCTACAGGGAAGCCCCCAGCATTTT. It codes for CASSLQGSPQHF.

This chain connects TRBV18 to TRBJ2-1; TRBD2 matches at 9 bases. The CDR3 spans 17 residues. Germline CDR1 is KGHSH and CDR2 is LQKENI. V lost 1 base, J lost 9 bases, and 13 bases stayed unmatched. CDR3 residues: CASSPQRVPSGNREQFF. DNA of the CDR3: TGTGCCAGCTCACCACAGAGGGTGCCTAGCGGGAACCGTGAGCAGTTCTTC.

The rearrangement uses TRBV19 and TRBJ2-1; D is possibly TRBD1 or TRBD2 (5 bases each). This CDR3 region has 19 residues. Trimming pared 7 bases from V and 0 bases from J, leaving 25 bases between. Looked up from germline, CDR1 is LNHDA and CDR2 is SQIVND (reference sequence). CDR3 nucleotide sequence: TGTGCCAGTATGGGGGTTAGGACGGCTGACCTGAGCTCCTACAATGAGCAGTTCTTC. It yields the protein CASMGVRTADLSSYNEQFF. Supplemented by reference TRBV19 and TRBJ2-1, the full variable domain reads DGGITQSPKYLFRKEGQNVTLSCEQNLNHDAMYWYRQDPGQGLRLIYYSQIVNDFQKGDIAEGYSVSREKKESFPLTVTSAQKNPTAFYLCASMGVRTADLSSYNEQFFGPGTRLTVL.

V gene TRBV10-3 combines with J gene TRBJ1-6; 8 bases map to TRBD1. The CDR3 contains 18 residues. Unmatched junction bases numbered 14, after V lost 3 bases and J lost 7 bases. The germline V gene encodes CDR1 ENHRY and CDR2 SYGVKD. The CDR3 loop is CAISDSGTGAANNSPLHF. The CDR3 coding sequence is TGTGCCATCAGTGATTCCGGGACAGGTGCCGCGAACAATTCACCCCTCCACTTT.

The chain recombines TRBV28 with TRBJ2-7, with 7 positions matching TRBD1. V lost 5 bases, J lost 8 bases, and 12 bases stayed unmatched. The V gene's germline CDR1 is MDHEN and CDR2 SYDVKM. The CDR3 sequence is 14 residues long. CDR3 sequence: CASSRTGTESKQYF. The CDR3 DNA follows: TGTGCCAGCAGTCGAACCGGGACAGAGAGCAAGCAGTACTTC.

The chain links TRBV7-2 to TRBJ1-2; 7 nucleotides match TRBD1. CDR3 size: 15 residues. Trimming at V came to 5 bases and at J to 4 bases, leaving 10 bases not matched to a gene. In germline, CDR1 is SGHTA, CDR2 FQGNSA. The CDR3 coding sequence is TGTGCCAGCAGCCCTACCGCGGGGACAGCCTATGGCTACACCTTC. This encodes CASSPTAGTAYGYTF.

This chain uses TRBV7-2 with TRBJ2-7; the D call may be TRBD1 or TRBD2 (5 bases each). Trimming took off 5 bases at V and 9 bases at J, with 17 bases between the two ends. Germline V gene data show CDR1 as SGHTA and CDR2 as FQGNSA. The CDR3 totals 13 residues. CDR3 amino acids: CASSVNHRDPQYF. CDR3 DNA: TGTGCCAGCAGCGTCAATCACCGGGACCCGCAGTACTTC.

The V and J genes are TRBV10-3 and TRBJ2-1; 11 bases fit TRBD2. Germline values: CDR1 ENHRY, CDR2 SYGVKD. The V gene end was trimmed by 0 bases and the J gene end by 4 bases; junction bases not matched to a gene: 8. The CDR3 contains 18 residues. The CDR3 region is CAISESTGLAGVYNEQFF. CDR3 sequence (DNA): TGTGCCATCAGTGAGTCGACTGGACTAGCGGGTGTTTACAATGAGCAGTTCTTC.

The rearrangement links TRBV10-1 to TRBJ1-1; a weak D match, TRBD1 (5 bases). Germline V gene lookup returns CDR1 WNHNN and CDR2 SYGVQD (reference sequence). V was clipped by 8 bases and J by 4 bases, with 14 bases between them. This CDR3 is built from 13 residues. The CDR3 sequence: CASAAREGTEAFF. CDR3 bases: TGCGCCAGCGCTGCCAGGGAGGGCACTGAAGCTTTCTTT.

The V gene is TRBV2, the J gene TRBJ1-5, with D possibly TRBD1 on 6 matching bases. Germline CDR1 is SNHLY and CDR2 is FYNNEI. The length of the CDR3 is 17 residues. V was shortened by 4 bases and J by 3 bases, with 19 bases between the two germline ends. CDR3 nucleotides: TGTGCCAGCAGTGCCCTGGGGGGACAATATTCCAATCAGCCCCAGCATTTT. It yields the protein CASSALGGQYSNQPQHF.

The rearrangement joins TRBV28 to TRBJ1-2, with TRBD1 identical over 9 bases. V shed 5 bases and J 7 bases; nucleotides not matched to a gene: 8. From germline, CDR1 is MDHEN and CDR2 SYDVKM. The CDR3 runs 14 residues. The CDR3 spells CASSLRTGERGYTF. CDR3 nucleotides: TGTGCCAGCAGTCTAAGGACAGGGGAACGTGGCTACACCTTC.

J is TRBJ2-7 and V is TRBV29-1; 11 bases map to TRBD1. The V and J ends lost 1 base and 0 bases, in that order; junction bases with no gene match: 8. The germline V gene encodes CDR1 SQVTM and CDR2 ANQGSEA. The CDR3 totals 17 residues. This CDR3 reads CSVEVPGDRGSSYEQYF. The CDR3 coding sequence is TGCAGCGTTGAAGTCCCAGGGGACAGGGGGAGCTCCTACGAGCAGTACTTC.

V and J are TRBV10-3 and TRBJ2-7; D may be TRBD1 (5 bases). The V end lost 5 bases, the J end lost 3 bases, and 11 bases lay between the germline ends. The germline V gene encodes CDR1 ENHRY and CDR2 SYGVKD. CDR3 length equals 13 residues. CDR3 bases: TGTGCCATCAGTTATGACAGACTCTACGAGCAGTACTTC. It yields the protein CAISYDRLYEQYF.

The CDR3 sequence: CASSYLAGGPSGGELFF. As DNA, the CDR3 is TGTGCCAGCAGTTACTTAGCGGGAGGGCCTTCTGGCGGGGAGCTGTTTTTT. The genes are TRBV13 and TRBJ2-2, with 11 nucleotides matching TRBD2. Losses at the gene ends were 6 bases for V and 7 bases for J; bases not matched to a gene: 13. CDR1 and CDR2 from the germline V gene are PRHDT and FYEKMQ (reference sequence). The CDR3 totals 17 residues.

This rearrangement joins TRBV21-1 to TRBJ2-2; TRBD1 reflects the table's D call only, with no check against the DNA. TRBV21-1 is shown as a pseudogene. The CDR3 length is 17 residues. CDR3 bases: TGTGCCAGCAGCGTAGTAAGGGACAGGGCGAACACCGGGGAGCTGTTTTTT. Residues: CASSVVRDRANTGELFF.

The genes are TRBV7-9 and TRBJ2-3; 8 nucleotides align to TRBD1. The germline CDR1 and CDR2 sequences are SEHNR and FQNEAQ (reference sequence). V shed 5 bases and J 6 bases; nucleotides not matched to a gene: 16. This CDR3 has 17 amino acids. CDR3 sequence: CASSPLPGQVGPDTQYF. The CDR3 nucleotides are TGTGCCAGCAGCCCACTCCCGGGACAGGTGGGGCCGGATACGCAGTATTTT.

The chain combines TRBV5-6 with TRBJ1-2; TRBD1 matches 9 bases. The germline CDR1 and CDR2 sequences are SGHDT and YYEEEE. J gave up 8 bases and V 0 bases, and 5 bases lay outside the gene matches. The CDR3 is made up of 14 amino acids. Here the CDR3 DNA reads TGTGCCAGCAGCTTGGTGGGACAGGGATCCGGCTACACCTTC. It specifies CASSLVGQGSGYTF.